This passage covers 15 T cell receptor beta chains from one sample sequenced in a study of Graves' ophthalmopathy and Graves' hyperthyroidism. Beta-chain TCR CDR3 regions were amplified from RNA transcripts. RT-PCR was first run with HTBI primers, then multiplex PCR in a second round. From the multiplex PCR reads, TCRdb called clonotypes with MiXCR, one entry per CDR3 protein. The repertoire holds under 400,000 distinct CDR3 sequences, with roughly a sixth as singletons. Material for sequencing was peripheral blood. The receptors were sampled from an adult man with Graves' ophthalmopathy.

This clonotype was counted ten times or more. V and J are TRBV2 and TRBJ2-2; D assignment may be TRBD1 or TRBD2 (5 bases each). This CDR3 spans 17 amino acids. V was trimmed by 0 bases and J by 0 bases, leaving 11 bases between them. The germline gives CDR1 SNHLY, CDR2 FYNNEI. CDR3 amino acids: CASSEARDRPNTGELFF. For the CDR3, the DNA is TGTGCCAGCAGTGAAGCTAGGGACCGCCCGAACACCGGGGAGCTGTTTTTT.

The chain employs TRBV6-1 and TRBJ2-5; TRBD1 agrees at 9 bases. The trim removed 6 bases at V and 5 bases at J, leaving 10 bases unmatched. The CDR3 spans 15 residues. Germline V gene data show CDR1 as MNHNS and CDR2 as SASEGT. CDR3 bases: TGTGCCAGCAGACGTCGGGACAGGGAGGGCGAGACCCAGTACTTC. Its translation: CASRRRDREGETQYF.

This clonotype was detected many times. The chain joins TRBV5-5 to TRBJ2-7, with no clear D. Trimming left V 0 bases short and J 0 bases short, with 7 bases between. The CDR3 length is 14 residues. Per germline, CDR1 SGHKS and CDR2 YYEKEE (reference sequence). CDR3 amino acids: CASSLVSTSYEQYF. The CDR3 DNA follows: TGTGCCAGCAGCTTGGTCAGTACCTCCTACGAGCAGTACTTC.

Ten or more counts support this clonotype. The CDR3 coding sequence is TGTGCCAGCAGCTTAATCAGGGGAGGGAACACTGAAGCTTTCTTT. Translated: CASSLIRGGNTEAFF. This chain uses TRBV7-2 with TRBJ1-1; a weak D match, TRBD1 (6 bases). The CDR3 sequence is 15 residues long. Trimming took off 2 bases at V and 1 base at J, with 11 bases between the two ends. The germline V gene encodes CDR1 SGHTA and CDR2 FQGNSA.

The chain uses TRBV12-3 or TRBV12-4 and TRBJ1-2; no reliable D call. Trimming stripped 3 bases from V and 5 bases from J, with 10 bases between. This CDR3 contains 13 residues. This chain's CDR3 is CASSFEESYGYTF. CDR3 bases: TGTGCCAGCAGTTTTGAGGAATCTTATGGCTACACCTTC.

This clonotype appeared many times. V and J are TRBV5-1 and TRBJ2-7, with D tentatively TRBD2 (6 bases). This CDR3 contains 13 residues. The germline gives CDR1 SGHRS, CDR2 YFSETQ. V dropped 3 bases and J dropped 3 bases, with 10 bases sitting between them. The CDR3 coding sequence is TGCGCCAGCAGCTCGGGACTGGGCTACGAGCAGTACTTC. Encoded protein: CASSSGLGYEQYF. Looking up the rest from reference TRBV5-1 and TRBJ2-7 gives the full variable domain: KAGVTQTPRYLIKTRGQQVTLSCSPISGHRSVSWYQQTPGQGLQFLFEYFSETQRNKGNFPGRFSGRQFSNSRSEMNVSTLELGDSALYLCASSSGLGYEQYFGPGTRLTVT.

This clonotype was seen ten or more times. The J gene is TRBJ2-5, the V gene TRBV10-2; 7 bases agree with TRBD1. CDR1 WSHSY and CDR2 SAAADI come from the germline V gene. The CDR3 loop spans 14 amino acids. Trimming at V came to 7 bases and at J to 3 bases, leaving 8 bases not matched to a gene. CDR3 sequence reads: CASMPRTGEETQYF. The CDR3 bases are TGCGCCAGCATGCCTCGGACAGGAGAAGAGACCCAGTACTTC.

This clonotype appeared many times. The chain links TRBV19 to TRBJ1-6; D not resolved. The CDR3 extends over 15 amino acids. From germline, CDR1 is LNHDA and CDR2 SQIVND (reference sequence). V shed 4 bases and J shed 11 bases, with 18 bases lying between them. This chain's CDR3 is CASSTPGRESPPLHF. The CDR3, as DNA: TGTGCCAGTAGTACGCCCGGGAGGGAGAGTCCACCCCTCCACTTT.

This clonotype was observed at least ten times. V usage is TRBV6-2 or TRBV6-3 and J usage is TRBJ1-1; TRBD1 is a possible D gene (6 bases). Trimming took off 5 bases at V and 1 base at J, with 11 bases between the two ends. CDR3 size: 14 residues. Germline V lookup: CDR1 MNHEY, CDR2 SVGEGT. The CDR3 region has the DNA TGTGCCAGCAGTCACTGGACAGAGAACACTGAAGCTTTCTTT. This translates into CASSHWTENTEAFF.

This sequence joins TRBV29-1 and TRBJ1-1, with D possibly matching TRBD1 (6 bases). Germline CDR1 reads SQVTM; CDR2 reads ANQGSEA. The CDR3 length is 13 residues. V was pared by 5 bases and J by 3 bases, with 13 bases between. CDR3 residues: CSVLGGADTEAFF. In nucleotides, the CDR3 is TGCAGCGTTCTAGGGGGAGCGGACACTGAAGCTTTCTTT.

The chain is built from TRBV6-5 and TRBJ1-5; D is uncertain. The CDR3 runs 15 residues. Trimming stripped 0 bases from V and 6 bases from J, with 12 bases between. Looked up from germline, CDR1 is MNHEY and CDR2 is SVGAGI. CDR3 amino acids: CASSYSKAATQPQHF. DNA of the CDR3: TGTGCCAGCAGTTACTCGAAGGCAGCCACTCAGCCCCAGCATTTT.

There are many counts of this clonotype. V gene TRBV5-1 combines with J gene TRBJ2-2; D uncertain. CDR1 and CDR2 from the germline V gene are SGHRS and YFSETQ. CDR3 length equals 17 residues. Trimming took off 0 bases at V and 0 bases at J, with 12 bases between the two ends. CDR3: CASSLAPVSANTGELFF. CDR3 in DNA: TGCGCCAGCAGCTTGGCCCCGGTCAGCGCGAACACCGGGGAGCTGTTTTTT.

Many counts were recorded for this clonotype. The chain combines TRBV24-1 with TRBJ1-1; 8 bases line up with TRBD1. The CDR3 runs 15 residues. V gave up 4 bases and J gave up 4 bases; unmatched junction bases: 7. Germline assignment: CDR1 KGHDR and CDR2 SFDVKD. The CDR3 protein is CATSESGGRGTEAFF. In nucleotides, the CDR3 is TGTGCCACCAGTGAGTCAGGGGGCAGGGGCACTGAAGCTTTCTTT.

This clonotype was seen repeatedly, ten times or more. The rearrangement uses TRBV14 and TRBJ2-5; weak D call: TRBD1 (5 bases). The germline V gene encodes CDR1 SGHDN and CDR2 FVKESK. Trimming removed 4 bases from V and 5 bases from J, with 17 bases in between. The CDR3 has 15 amino acids. CDR3 protein: CASSRSSDMGETQYF. The DNA for the CDR3 is TGTGCCAGCAGCCGATCCTCGGACATGGGGGAGACCCAGTACTTC.

This clonotype occurred many times. The rearrangement links TRBV6-2 or TRBV6-3 to TRBJ2-7; D gene unclear. In germline, CDR1 is MNHEY, CDR2 SVGEGT. The CDR3 contains 15 residues. Trimming cost V 0 bases and J 2 bases, with 11 bases left between them. This CDR3 reads CASSYSGRPAYEQYF. CDR3 sequence (DNA): TGTGCCAGCAGTTACTCCGGGCGTCCGGCCTACGAGCAGTACTTC.